This is a list of T cell receptor beta chains from one sample in a study of naive and memory T cell subsets. In TCRdb, the UMI-ligation and nested PCR reads were re-called with MiXCR into one record per CDR3 protein. The sample has around 160,000 distinct CDR3 sequences; around 15% are singletons. The sequenced material came from naive CD4+ T cells from blood. The receptors shown here come from a human donor in good health. Both conserved end residues are part of each CDR3. D genes are given only for firm matches. Expanded clones get a size class; other rows say once, few or many, or leave the size out.

>-|TRBJ2-6|15|-|TRBV28
TGTGCCAGCAGGTCCGACATCTCTGGGGCCAACGTCCTGACTTTC
CASRSDISGANVLTF
>TRBD1|TRBJ1-1|16|few|TRBV4-1
TGCGCCAGCAGCGCCGCGGACAGGGAGTTTTCAGCTGAAGCTTTCTTT
CASSAADREFSAEAFF
>-|TRBJ1-2|12|few|TRBV20-1
TGCAGTGCCCCCAACGACGGGAACGGCTACACCTTC
CSAPNDGNGYTF
>TRBD1|TRBJ1-2|15|-|TRBV6-1
TGTGCCAGCAGTGAATATAGGGGACAGGGTTATGGCTACACCTTC
CASSEYRGQGYGYTF
>TRBD1|TRBJ1-2|14|-|TRBV30
TGTGCCTGGAGTGCAAACTCGGGACAGGGTAGCTACACCTTC
CAWSANSGQGSYTF
>TRBD2|TRBJ2-1|18|-|TRBV11-2
TGTGCCAGCAGATTTGGGCTAGCGGGCCTGAGCTCCTACAATGAGCAGTTCTTC
CASRFGLAGLSSYNEQFF
>-|TRBJ2-3|15|-|TRBV11-2
TGTGCCAGCAGCCCCGAGGGCGGGAAGACAGATACGCAGTATTTT
CASSPEGGKTDTQYF
>TRBD2|TRBJ2-2|15|-|TRBV10-3
TGTGCCATCAGTGACGCTAGCGGGAGGACCGGGGAGCTGTTTTTT
CAISDASGRTGELFF
>-|TRBJ2-5|12|-|TRBV29-1
TGCAGCGTTCCCGACTTTCAAGAGACCCAGTACTTC
CSVPDFQETQYF
>-|TRBJ2-1|12|-|TRBV20-1
TGCAGTGCTAGCAGGGGTAAGAATGAGCAGTTCTTC
CSASRGKNEQFF
>-|TRBJ1-1|14|-|TRBV18
TGTGCCAGCTCACCATACAGGGAGGACACTGAAGCTTTCTTT
CASSPYREDTEAFF
>-|TRBJ2-7|13|-|TRBV20-1
TGCAGTGCTAGAGATTCAAGACCTTACGAGCAGTACTTC
CSARDSRPYEQYF
>TRBD2|TRBJ2-1|16|-|TRBV5-1
TGCGCCAGCAGTCCCCCACTAGCGGGAGGGCCGTATGAGCAGTTCTTC
CASSPPLAGGPYEQFF
>-|TRBJ2-3|13|-|TRBV6-5
TGTGCCAGCAGCAGTTCCCGCACAGATACGCAGTATTTT
CASSSSRTDTQYF
>-|TRBJ2-1|15|few|TRBV7-9
TGTGCCAGCAGCCGACTGCATCCTTCCTACAATGAGCAGTTCTTC
CASSRLHPSYNEQFF
>TRBD2|TRBJ2-3|14|once|TRBV5-1
TGCGCCAGCAGCGCGGGAGGGCCGACAGATACGCAGTATTTT
CASSAGGPTDTQYF
>TRBD1|TRBJ1-1|12|many|TRBV6-2/TRBV6-3
TGTGCCAGCAGTTCTACAGGGGGCAGAGCTTTCTTT
CASSSTGGRAFF
>-|TRBJ2-4|14|many|TRBV2
TGTGCCAGCAGTGAAGGGAACCGAGATTCTTCTCAGTACTTC
CASSEGNRDSSQYF
>TRBD2|TRBJ2-7|14|few|TRBV12-3/TRBV12-4
TGTGCCAGCAGGCGGACTAGCGGGAGCTACGAGCAGTACTTC
CASRRTSGSYEQYF
>TRBD1|TRBJ1-2|13|once|TRBV28
TGTGCCAGCGGTTTATCAGGGGGAGTCGGCTACACCTTC
CASGLSGGVGYTF
>-|TRBJ2-5|13|few|TRBV7-9
TGTGCCAGCAGCTTTGACCGGCGGGAGACCCAGTACTTC
CASSFDRRETQYF
>-|TRBJ2-7|11|-|TRBV20-1
TGCAGCCTCGGGACTGTCTACGAGCAGTACTTC
CSLGTVYEQYF
>TRBD2|TRBJ2-1|14|few|TRBV20-1
TGCAGTGCTTCGGGACTACTCTCCTACAATGAGCAGTTCTTC
CSASGLLSYNEQFF
>-|TRBJ2-7|14|-|TRBV25-1
TGTGCCAGCAGTGAACAGATTAGCTCCTACGAGCAGTACTTC
CASSEQISSYEQYF
>-|TRBJ2-7|15|few|TRBV7-9
TGTGCCAGCAGCTTGGTCAGGGCCGGAGCCTACGAGCAGTACTTC
CASSLVRAGAYEQYF
>-|TRBJ1-1|14|-|TRBV4-3
TGCGCCAGCAGCCAAATAGGGAAGGGGTCTGAAGCTTTCTTT
CASSQIGKGSEAFF
>-|TRBJ2-2|16|-|TRBV1
TGCACCAGCAGCCAAGGACCGGGACAGAACACCGGGGAGCTGTTTTTT
CTSSQGPGQNTGELFF
>TRBD2|TRBJ2-4|17|-|TRBV3-1
TGTGCCAGCAGCCAAAACCTTTTGACTAGCGGCGAAAACATTCAGTACTTC
CASSQNLLTSGENIQYF
>-|TRBJ2-7|16|few|TRBV12-5
TGTGCTAGTGGTTTGGACCAGCGGACGATCCGCTACGAGCAGTACTTC
CASGLDQRTIRYEQYF
>TRBD2|TRBJ2-7|17|-|TRBV25-1
TGTGCCAGCAGTGAATCGGTGGGACTAGCGGGAACCTACGAGCAGTACTTC
CASSESVGLAGTYEQYF
>TRBD2|TRBJ2-3|12|few|TRBV29-1
TGCAGCGGTTCTAGCGGGACAGATACGCAGTATTTT
CSGSSGTDTQYF
>-|TRBJ2-3|14|few|TRBV4-1
TGCGCCAGCAGCCAACCATTGGACGGAGATACGCAGTATTTT
CASSQPLDGDTQYF
>-|TRBJ2-1|11|-|TRBV5-1
TGCGCCAGCGGCCCTGGCAATGAGCAGTTCTTC
CASGPGNEQFF